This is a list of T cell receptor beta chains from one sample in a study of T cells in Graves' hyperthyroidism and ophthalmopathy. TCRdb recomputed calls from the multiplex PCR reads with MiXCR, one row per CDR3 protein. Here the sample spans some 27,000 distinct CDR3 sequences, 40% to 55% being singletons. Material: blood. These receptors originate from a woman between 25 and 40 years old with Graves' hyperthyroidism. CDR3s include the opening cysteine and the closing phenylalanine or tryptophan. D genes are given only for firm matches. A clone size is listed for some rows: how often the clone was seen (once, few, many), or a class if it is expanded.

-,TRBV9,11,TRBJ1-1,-,CASSGPGAAFF,TGTGCCAGCAGCGGACCGGGGGCGGCTTTCTTT
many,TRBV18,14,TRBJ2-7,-,CASSSTQVSYEQYF,TGTGCCAGCTCATCGACCCAAGTGAGCTACGAGCAGTACTTC
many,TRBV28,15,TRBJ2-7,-,CASTRSWTSTYEQYF,TGTGCCAGCACCCGATCCTGGACAAGCACCTACGAGCAGTACTTC
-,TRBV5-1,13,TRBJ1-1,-,CASRPSMNTEAFF,TGCGCCAGCCGGCCATCGATGAACACTGAAGCTTTCTTT
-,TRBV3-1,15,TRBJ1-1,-,CAGSQVLGGGSEAFF,TGTGCCGGCAGCCAAGTACTTGGGGGGGGGTCTGAAGCTTTCTTT
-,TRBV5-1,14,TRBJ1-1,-,CASSLKLQGTEAFF,TGCGCCAGCAGCTTAAAACTACAGGGTACTGAAGCTTTCTTT
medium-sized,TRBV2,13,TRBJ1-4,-,CASTRDHNEKLFF,TGTGCCAGCACCCGGGACCATAATGAAAAACTGTTTTTT
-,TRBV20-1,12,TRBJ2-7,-,CSARGIADEQYF,TGCAGTGCTAGAGGAATAGCGGACGAGCAGTACTTC
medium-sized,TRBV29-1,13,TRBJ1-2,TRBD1,CSATDRSSYGYTF,TGCAGCGCGACGGACAGGTCGAGCTATGGCTACACCTTC
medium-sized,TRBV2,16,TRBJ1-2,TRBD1,CASSEALRDRGGGYTF,TGTGCCAGCAGTGAAGCGCTTCGGGACAGGGGAGGAGGCTACACCTTC
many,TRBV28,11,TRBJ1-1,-,CASSLSGIAFF,TGTGCCAGCAGTTTATCAGGGATAGCTTTCTTT
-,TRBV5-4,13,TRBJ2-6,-,CASSLGRANVLTF,TGTGCCAGCAGCCTCGGGAGGGCCAACGTCCTGACTTTC
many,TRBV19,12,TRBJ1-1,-,CASSIGDRRAFF,TGTGCCAGTAGTATAGGTGATCGGCGAGCTTTCTTT
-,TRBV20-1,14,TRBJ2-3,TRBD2,CSARGSGGPHTQYF,TGCAGTGCTAGAGGGTCGGGAGGGCCACATACGCAGTATTTT
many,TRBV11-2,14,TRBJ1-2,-,CASSPTRGRHGYTF,TGTGCCAGCAGCCCCACTCGGGGACGGCATGGCTACACCTTC
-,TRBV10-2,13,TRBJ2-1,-,CASSVRGGGEQFF,TGCGCCAGCAGTGTCCGAGGGGGGGGTGAGCAGTTCTTC